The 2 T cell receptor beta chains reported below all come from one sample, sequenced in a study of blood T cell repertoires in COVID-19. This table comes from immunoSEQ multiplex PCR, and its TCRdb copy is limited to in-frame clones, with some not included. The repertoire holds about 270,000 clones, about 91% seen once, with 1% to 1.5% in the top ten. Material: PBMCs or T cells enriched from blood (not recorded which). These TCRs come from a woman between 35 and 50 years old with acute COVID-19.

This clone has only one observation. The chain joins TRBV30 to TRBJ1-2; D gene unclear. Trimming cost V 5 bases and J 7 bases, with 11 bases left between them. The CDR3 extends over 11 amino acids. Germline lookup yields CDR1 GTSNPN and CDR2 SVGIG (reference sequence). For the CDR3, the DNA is TGTGCCTGGGAGATCGGGAGTGGCTACACCTTC. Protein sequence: CAWEIGSGYTF.

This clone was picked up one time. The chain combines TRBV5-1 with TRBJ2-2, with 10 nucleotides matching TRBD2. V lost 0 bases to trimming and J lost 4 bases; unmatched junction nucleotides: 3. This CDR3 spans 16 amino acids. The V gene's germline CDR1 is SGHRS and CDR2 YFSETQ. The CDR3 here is CASSLALAGVTGELFF. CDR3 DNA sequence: TGCGCCAGCAGCTTGGCTCTAGCGGGAGTCACCGGGGAGCTGTTTTTT.